This T cell receptor beta chain was found in a study of T cell responses to AZD1222 COVID-19 vaccine. J gave up 6 bases and V 0 bases, and 4 bases lay outside the gene matches. The length of the CDR3 is 15 residues. Germline lookup yields CDR1 SGDLS and CDR2 YYNGEE. Sequencing was performed with immunoSEQ multiplex PCR; in TCRdb, only in-frame clones are kept and a portion is missing. The sample lists 80,000 or so clones; approximately 90% were seen once. Overall study results and limits: Dominant CD4 TCR responses targeted spike regions 160-218 and 743-854. Donors were mostly white British, more females; clonal diversity possibly underestimated.

A note on this clone: Its antigen remains unknown.

The chain has TRBV9 and TRBJ2-2, with 8 bases matching TRBD1. This receptor was identified in an adult in good health. This sample comprised peripheral blood, obtained on day 0 of AZD1222 vaccination. In DNA form, the CDR3 reads TGTGCCAGCAGCGTAGACCAGGGGGCCGCCGGGGAGCTGTTTTTT. Protein sequence: CASSVDQGAAGELFF.